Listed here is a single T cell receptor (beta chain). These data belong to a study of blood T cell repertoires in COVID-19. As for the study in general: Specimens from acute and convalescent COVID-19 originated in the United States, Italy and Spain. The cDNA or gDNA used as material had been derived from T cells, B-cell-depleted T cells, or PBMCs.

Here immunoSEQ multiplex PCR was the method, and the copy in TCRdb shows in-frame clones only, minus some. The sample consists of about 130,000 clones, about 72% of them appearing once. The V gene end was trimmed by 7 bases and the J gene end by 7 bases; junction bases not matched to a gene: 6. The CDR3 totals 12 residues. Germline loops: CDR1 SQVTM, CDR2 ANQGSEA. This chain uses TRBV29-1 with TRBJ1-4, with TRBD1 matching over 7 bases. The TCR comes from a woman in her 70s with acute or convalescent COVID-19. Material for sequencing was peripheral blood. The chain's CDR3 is CSARGSGEKLFF. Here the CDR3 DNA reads TGCAGCGCCAGGGGGTCGGGTGAAAAACTGTTTTTT.